Sequencing of this T cell receptor beta chain was carried out in a study of CD8+CD57+ T cells in acquired aplastic anemia. Study details: Sorted CD4+ and CD8+ cells gave an average of approximately 3.1 ug of DNA. Study conclusions and caveats: Patients and controls turned out to have 25 to 35 CD8+ CDR3 sequences in common.

Only patients with CD8+CD57+ cell expansion on flow cytometry were chosen for sequencing. Severe acquired aplastic anemia was present in every patient. A remark on this clonotype: Its cognate antigen is unknown. At one boundary the junction diverges from the germline segment, which might be a read error.

This CDR3 has 13 residues. Germline-derived CDR1 and CDR2 are SGHTA and FQGTGA. Using genomic DNA as the template, TCR beta VDJ and CDR3 profiling was carried out. TCRdb re-analysed the reads in MiXCR, keeping a single row per CDR3 protein. Of 150,000 to 180,000 distinct CDR3 sequences listed, roughly 54% are singletons. The rearrangement joins TRBV7-3 to TRBJ2-1; no clear D. This receptor was obtained from a human donor with aplastic anemia. Specimen: sorted CD4+, CD8+, or CD8+CD57+ T cells (not recorded which) from PBMCs. Written as DNA, the CDR3 is TGTGCCAGCAGCTTACTTTACGACAACCAGCAGTCCTTC. Amino acids: CASSLLYDNQQSF.